A selection of T cell receptor beta chains follows, all from one sample in a study of cytomegalovirus exposure and HLA in healthy donors. The table came from immunoSEQ multiplex PCR; TCRdb's copy has only in-frame clones and leaves some out. The table records approximately 260,000 clones, approximately 83% of them present only once. Material for sequencing was PBMCs. The source is a woman aged 25 to 45 in good health and CMV-seropositive. CDR3s include the opening cysteine and the closing phenylalanine or tryptophan. The order of the fields is V gene, CDR3 protein.

v_gene: TRBV18; CDR3aa: CASSPGPQDGGYTF
v_gene: TRBV14; CDR3aa: CASSYGQGLSGANVLTF
v_gene: TRBV9; CDR3aa: CASSATGTDYYNEQFF
v_gene: TRBV29-1; CDR3aa: CSVEGAGTDTQYF
v_gene: TRBV28; CDR3aa: CASRDTNTGELFF
v_gene: TRBV19; CDR3aa: CASSETSGSSYEQYF
v_gene: TRBV5-1; CDR3aa: CASSSILAGGRNEQFF
v_gene: TRBV28; CDR3aa: CASSYYPGLRDRVEEKLFF
v_gene: TRBV6-6; CDR3aa: CASSPLSGQGGQPQHF
v_gene: TRBV6-1; CDR3aa: CASSPDPEVTEAFF
v_gene: TRBV11-3; CDR3aa: CASKGIGSWGDSYEQYF
v_gene: TRBV5-1; CDR3aa: CASSLLASNEQFF
v_gene: TRBV23-1; CDR3aa: CASSQPGLAGYNEQFF
v_gene: TRBV5-6; CDR3aa: CASSLGTGGADTQYF
v_gene: TRBV7-9; CDR3aa: CASSRGQGETQYF
v_gene: TRBV27; CDR3aa: CASSPTGINQPQHF
v_gene: TRBV6-1; CDR3aa: CASRQGAGNTEAFF
v_gene: TRBV18; CDR3aa: CASSPSDRGRAEQFF